Shown below are 12 T cell receptor beta chains from a single sample sequenced in a study of cytomegalovirus exposure and HLA in healthy donors. 13 Jbeta primers and 60 Vbeta primers were used for the PCR. Generated by immunoSEQ multiplex PCR, the TCRdb table keeps only in-frame clones and is missing some. This sample has 100,000 or so clones, with over 60% found just once. The sample comprised PBMCs. The source is a man aged 35-49 years in good health and CMV-seropositive.

This clone was detected only a few times. This chain links TRBV7-2 with TRBJ2-1; 9 nucleotides match TRBD2. The CDR3 covers 15 residues. J lost 2 bases, V lost 5 bases, and 4 bases had no gene match. Germline-derived CDR1 and CDR2 are SGHTA and FQGNSA. The CDR3 region is CASSLSGSPYNEQFF. The CDR3 nucleotides read TGTGCCAGCAGCCTTAGCGGGAGTCCCTACAATGAGCAGTTCTTC.

The chain carries TRBV19 and TRBJ2-2; TRBD2 is a possible D gene (5 bases). The CDR3 is 17 amino acids. The V gene's germline CDR1 is LNHDA and CDR2 SQIVND (reference sequence). Deletions cut 3 bases from V and 5 bases from J, with 19 bases between. The CDR3 region has the DNA TGTGCCAGTAGTATGTCAGTGCGACCCCCGGGGACCGGGGAGCTGTTTTTT. Protein: CASSMSVRPPGTGELFF.

The CDR3 loop reads CASSPIEGGGEQYF. CDR3 coding DNA: TGTGCCAGCTCACCAATAGAGGGTGGAGGCGAGCAGTACTTC. This rearrangement joins TRBV18 to TRBJ2-7, with D maybe TRBD2 (5 bases). CDR3 length: 14 amino acids. Germline CDR1 is KGHSH and CDR2 is LQKENI. V shed 2 bases and J shed 6 bases, with 14 bases lying between them.

The chain recombines TRBV10-3 with TRBJ1-1; D may be TRBD1 (5 bases). Trimming cost V 8 bases and J 3 bases, with 22 bases left between them. The CDR3 is 16 amino acids. Looked up from germline, CDR1 is ENHRY and CDR2 is SYGVKD. CDR3 sequence reads: CAIRVGLSGVDTEAFF. As DNA, the CDR3 is TGTGCCATCCGGGTGGGGCTTTCCGGCGTGGACACTGAAGCTTTCTTT.

J is TRBJ2-7 and V is TRBV6-1; 7 bases match TRBD1. There are 14 residues in the CDR3. Germline V gene data show CDR1 as MNHNS and CDR2 as SASEGT. V lost 8 bases, J lost 3 bases, and 10 bases stayed unmatched. The CDR3 DNA sequence: TGTGCCAGCGTTGGGCCAGGGGGTATCTACGAGCAGTACTTC. It translates to CASVGPGGIYEQYF.

This clone was recorded once. This sequence joins TRBV6-6 and TRBJ2-5, with D possibly TRBD2 on 6 matching bases. CDR3 length: 14 amino acids. Trimming took off 2 bases at V and 5 bases at J, with 12 bases between the two ends. The germline gives CDR1 MNHNY, CDR2 SVGAGI (reference sequence). The CDR3 sequence is CASSYVQGGETQYF. The CDR3 region has the DNA TGTGCCAGCAGTTACGTCCAGGGAGGCGAGACCCAGTACTTC.

The J gene is TRBJ2-1, the V gene TRBV5-6; 8 bases line up with TRBD1. The junction had 9 bases not matched to a gene; V was cut back by 4 bases and J by 6 bases. In germline, CDR1 is SGHDT, CDR2 YYEEEE. This CDR3 is 15 amino acids long. This CDR3 is CASSRRTGFGNEQFF. In nucleotides, the CDR3 is TGTGCCAGCAGCCGAAGGACAGGGTTTGGCAATGAGCAGTTCTTC.

This clone appeared once. The chain carries TRBV28 and TRBJ2-4; the D gene is possibly TRBD1 (6 bases). The CDR3 totals 17 residues. V was cut by 3 bases and J by 0 bases, with 15 bases left in between. The germline V gene encodes CDR1 MDHEN and CDR2 SYDVKM. The CDR3 is CASSFPDSTLAKNIQYF. CDR3 DNA sequence: TGTGCCAGCAGTTTTCCGGACAGTACTCTAGCCAAAAACATTCAGTACTTC.

J is TRBJ2-1 and V is TRBV19; TRBD2 is a possible D gene (6 bases). CDR1 and CDR2 (germline): LNHDA, SQIVND (reference sequence). Trimming pared 4 bases from V and 7 bases from J, leaving 23 bases between. The CDR3 length is 17 residues. The CDR3 reads CASSTYGGWDVRNEQFF. CDR3 coding DNA: TGTGCCAGTAGTACCTACGGGGGTTGGGACGTTCGAAATGAGCAGTTCTTC.

The chain is built from TRBV18 and TRBJ1-4; TRBD1 agrees at 8 bases. The CDR3 spans 14 residues. The junction had 5 bases not matched to a gene; V was cut back by 6 bases and J by 5 bases. Germline values: CDR1 KGHSH, CDR2 LQKENI. CDR3 in amino acids: CASSPRGLNEKLFF. The CDR3 coding sequence is TGTGCCAGCTCGCCCAGGGGGCTAAATGAAAAACTGTTTTTT.

This clone is classed as medium-sized (0.01 to 0.1%). The chain has TRBV10-2 and TRBJ1-1, with D possibly matching TRBD1 (6 bases). Germline V gives CDR1 WSHSY, CDR2 SAAADI. This CDR3 is 14 amino acids long. V was cut by 0 bases and J by 4 bases, with 9 bases left in between. CDR3 in amino acids: CASSESTGSTEAFF. For the CDR3, the DNA is TGCGCCAGCAGTGAGTCGACAGGAAGCACTGAAGCTTTCTTT.

The chain recombines TRBV7-8 with TRBJ2-5, with 13 positions matching TRBD2. Trimming removed 5 bases from V and 13 bases from J; junction bases left unmatched: 13. CDR1 and CDR2 from the germline V gene are SGHVS and FQNEAQ. The CDR3 spans 15 residues. The CDR3 spells CASSPTQTSGGSGYF. CDR3 nucleotides: TGTGCCAGCAGCCCTACTCAGACTAGCGGGGGGAGCGGGTACTTC.